The 20 T cell receptor beta chains in this list originate from one sample, sequenced in a study of shared clonotypes between healthy human individuals. Measured with immunoSEQ multiplex PCR; TCRdb has only the in-frame clones, and not every one. The sample holds more than 2 million clones; over 85% are singletons and the top ten take 0.13%. Sequencing input: naive CD4+ T cells sorted from blood. Subset denoted: CD45RA+ positively selected. These receptors originate from a man aged 18 to 30 in good health.

The chain joins TRBV7-3 to TRBJ1-4; 8 bases map to TRBD1. CDR1 is SGHTA and CDR2 is FQGTGA in the germline V gene. J was trimmed by 2 bases and V by 5 bases; bases with no gene match: 4. This CDR3 comprises 15 residues. The CDR3 DNA sequence: TGTGCCAGCAGCGTGTCAGGGGGCACTAATGAAAAACTGTTTTTT. Its translation: CASSVSGGTNEKLFF.

The gene calls are TRBV7-9 and TRBJ1-5, with a tentative D call TRBD1 (5 bases). This CDR3 comprises 16 residues. Germline V gene data show CDR1 as SEHNR and CDR2 as FQNEAQ (reference sequence). The V end lost 1 base, the J end lost 5 bases, and 15 bases lay between the germline ends. The chain's CDR3 is CASSLGPPVGDQPQHF. DNA for the CDR3: TGTGCCAGCAGCTTAGGGCCACCAGTAGGGGATCAGCCCCAGCATTTT.

This clone showed up just once. This chain joins TRBV21-1 and TRBJ1-3. TRBV21-1 represents a pseudogene. This CDR3 spans 14 amino acids. CDR3 loop: CASGGRSSGNTIYF. As DNA, the CDR3 is TGTGCCAGCGGAGGACGGAGCTCTGGAAACACCATATATTTT.

The chain uses TRBV2 and TRBJ1-5; D gene uncertain. The germline V and J ends were trimmed by 2 bases and 4 bases, with 9 bases remaining between them. Germline CDR1 and CDR2: SNHLY and FYNNEI. CDR3 length: 14 amino acids. The CDR3 bases are TGTGCCAGCAGTGAATATCTGGGTAATCAGCCCCAGCATTTT. It encodes CASSEYLGNQPQHF.

This rearrangement joins TRBV7-3 to TRBJ2-2; D uncertain. The V gene's germline CDR1 is SGHTA and CDR2 FQGTGA. The V end was cut by 1 base, the J end by 4 bases, with 13 bases between. CDR3 length: 16 amino acids. The CDR3 region has the DNA TGTGCCAGCAGCTTAAGCGGTGGGGTAGGCACCGGGGAGCTGTTTTTT. Protein: CASSLSGGVGTGELFF.

Of note for this clone: The sample has other DNA sequences that encode this CDR3 too. The chain uses TRBV27 and TRBJ2-7; unclear D gene. Trimming removed 2 bases at V and 0 bases at J, with 8 bases between. The CDR3 is made up of 14 amino acids. Germline assignment: CDR1 MNHEY and CDR2 SMNVEV (reference sequence). CDR3 nucleotide sequence: TGTGCCAGCAGTTTAATAGGGTCCTCCTACGAGCAGTACTTC. It yields the protein CASSLIGSSYEQYF.

The V call is TRBV6-6, the J call TRBJ2-7; no reliable D call. V was shortened by 5 bases and J by 2 bases, with 10 bases between the two germline ends. This CDR3 has 13 amino acids. The germline CDR1 and CDR2 sequences are MNHNY and SVGAGI (reference sequence). The CDR3 loop is CASSIGPAYEQYF. CDR3 DNA: TGTGCCAGCAGTATTGGGCCAGCCTACGAGCAGTACTTC.

The chain is built from TRBV5-6 and TRBJ1-4; TRBD1 matches at 9 bases. The length of the CDR3 is 15 residues. The germline CDR1 and CDR2 sequences are SGHDT and YYEEEE. The J segment lost 4 bases and the V segment lost 3 bases, leaving 4 bases of the junction unmatched. The CDR3 DNA reads as TGTGCCAGCAGCTGGGGACAGGGCTATAATGAAAAACTGTTTTTT. As protein: CASSWGQGYNEKLFF.

The chain links TRBV28 to TRBJ2-6, with TRBD1 identical over 7 bases. Germline-derived CDR1 and CDR2 are MDHEN and SYDVKM. There are 16 residues in the CDR3. The trim removed 5 bases at V and 2 bases at J, leaving 6 bases unmatched. The CDR3 loop is CASSPTGDPGANVLTF. The CDR3 DNA reads TGTGCCAGCAGTCCCACAGGGGACCCTGGGGCCAACGTCCTGACTTTC.

The chain is built from TRBV18 and TRBJ1-6; possible D gene TRBD1, 5 bases. The V gene lost 3 bases and the J gene lost 9 bases, with 6 bases spanning the gap. This CDR3 has 12 amino acids. Germline CDR1 is KGHSH and CDR2 is LQKENI. DNA for the CDR3: TGTGCCAGCTCACCGGGGGGTTCACCCCTCCACTTT. This sequence encodes CASSPGGSPLHF.

The chain uses TRBV10-2 and TRBJ2-7; 8 bases are a match to TRBD2. CDR1 and CDR2 (germline): WSHSY, SAAADI. The CDR3 consists of 16 residues. J lost 0 bases, V lost 0 bases, and 4 bases had no gene match. CDR3: CASSESSGGSSYEQYF. The CDR3 DNA sequence: TGCGCCAGCAGTGAGTCGAGCGGGGGAAGCTCCTACGAGCAGTACTTC.

The chain has TRBV4-2 and TRBJ1-1; TRBD1 is a possible D gene (6 bases). Looked up from germline, CDR1 is LGHNA and CDR2 is YNFKEQ. V lost 4 bases and J 1 base, leaving 10 bases between the germline ends. This CDR3 spans 14 amino acids. The CDR3 reads CASSRQGTNTEAFF. The CDR3 DNA reads as TGTGCCAGCAGCCGGCAGGGGACGAACACTGAAGCTTTCTTT.

This rearrangement joins TRBV5-1 to TRBJ2-2; 11 bases align to TRBD2. CDR1 is SGHRS and CDR2 is YFSETQ in the germline V gene. The CDR3 length is 19 residues. With V trimmed by 1 base and J by 5 bases, 13 bases remained unmatched. CDR3 nucleotide sequence: TGCGCCAGCAGCTTGAAAATAGCGGGAGGGCCAGCCGGTACCGGGGAGCTGTTTTTT. It is translated as CASSLKIAGGPAGTGELFF.

This rearrangement joins TRBV5-4 to TRBJ1-4; the D gene is possibly TRBD1 (6 bases). Germline assignment: CDR1 SGHNT and CDR2 YYREEE (reference sequence). V was clipped by 3 bases and J by 6 bases, with 18 bases between them. The CDR3 contains 16 residues. The CDR3 nucleotides read TGTGCCAGCAGCTCGACCGGTCAGGGGAAGGATGAAAAACTGTTTTTT. Its protein product is CASSSTGQGKDEKLFF.

The chain employs TRBV10-3 and TRBJ2-1, with D tentatively TRBD1 or TRBD2 (5 bases each). Germline V CDR1 and CDR2: ENHRY, SYGVKD. The length of the CDR3 is 13 residues. V lost 8 bases to trimming and J lost 1 base, with 9 bases between them. CDR3 sequence reads: CAIGTESYNEQFF. CDR3 coding DNA: TGTGCCATCGGGACGGAGTCCTACAATGAGCAGTTCTTC.

This chain connects TRBV19 to TRBJ1-3; TRBD1 aligns across 9 bases. The CDR3 has 16 amino acids. Germline V gene lookup returns CDR1 LNHDA and CDR2 SQIVND (reference sequence). Germline trimming cut 4 bases from V and 2 bases from J; bases unmatched to any gene: 6. CDR3 residues: CASSTSGTGPGNTIYF. Written as DNA, the CDR3 is TGTGCCAGTAGTACCTCCGGGACAGGGCCTGGAAACACCATATATTTT.

V gene TRBV19 combines with J gene TRBJ1-3, with D unclear. Germline V gives CDR1 LNHDA, CDR2 SQIVND (reference sequence). The ends were cut back, 7 bases at V and 4 bases at J, with 11 bases in the middle. CDR3 length equals 13 residues. The CDR3 loop reads CASTRERGNTIYF. The CDR3 nucleotides are TGTGCCAGTACCCGCGAAAGGGGAAACACCATATATTTT.

Concerning this clone itself: The sample has other DNA sequences that encode this CDR3 too. The genes are TRBV10-1 and TRBJ2-3; no firm D call. Trimming took off 2 bases at V and 0 bases at J, with 6 bases between the two ends. From germline, CDR1 is WNHNN and CDR2 SYGVQD (reference sequence). The CDR3 has 14 amino acids. The CDR3: CASSEDTSTDTQYF. CDR3 DNA sequence: TGCGCCAGCAGTGAGGACACAAGCACAGATACGCAGTATTTT.

This chain uses TRBV5-1 with TRBJ1-4; 10 nucleotides agree with TRBD1. Per germline, CDR1 SGHRS and CDR2 YFSETQ. CDR3 length: 20 residues. V shed 3 bases, J shed 0 bases, and the junction held 14 bases outside the gene matches. Here the CDR3 DNA reads TGCGCCAGCAGCTGGACTGAAGGACAGGGGGGGCAAGCAACTAATGAAAAACTGTTTTTT. Residues: CASSWTEGQGGQATNEKLFF. Full variable domain (rest looked up from reference TRBV5-1 and TRBJ1-4): KAGVTQTPRYLIKTRGQQVTLSCSPISGHRSVSWYQQTPGQGLQFLFEYFSETQRNKGNFPGRFSGRQFSNSRSEMNVSTLELGDSALYLCASSWTEGQGGQATNEKLFFGSGTQLSVL.

The rearrangement uses TRBV15 and TRBJ2-7; 9 bases fit TRBD1. Losses at the gene ends were 1 base for V and 6 bases for J; bases not matched to a gene: 7. Germline V CDR1 and CDR2: LNHNV, YYDKDF (reference sequence). The CDR3 is 15 amino acids. Written as DNA, the CDR3 is TGTGCCACCAGCAGAGCCGGGACAGGGAACGGCGAGCAGTACTTC. Its protein product is CATSRAGTGNGEQYF.